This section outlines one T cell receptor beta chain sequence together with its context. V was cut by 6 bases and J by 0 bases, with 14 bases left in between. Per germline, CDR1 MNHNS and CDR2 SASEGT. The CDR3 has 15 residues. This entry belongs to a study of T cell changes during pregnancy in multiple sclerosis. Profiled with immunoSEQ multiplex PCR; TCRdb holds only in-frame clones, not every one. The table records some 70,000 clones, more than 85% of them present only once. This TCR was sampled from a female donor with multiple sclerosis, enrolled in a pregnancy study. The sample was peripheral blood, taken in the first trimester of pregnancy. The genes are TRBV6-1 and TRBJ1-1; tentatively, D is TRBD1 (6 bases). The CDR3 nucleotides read TGTGCCAGCAGGGTAAACAGGGCTATGAACACTGAAGCTTTCTTT. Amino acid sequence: CASRVNRAMNTEAFF.